The present TCR beta chain was sequenced within a study of cytomegalovirus exposure and HLA in healthy donors (dated by TCRdb to 2017 to 2019). Broadly, across the study: According to an earlier analysis of 450 to 650 of the donors, 200 million or so T cells yielded roughly 100 million unique TCR beta sequences and 276 Gb of sequence data. Roughly 300 gigabases of sequencing data and tens of millions of unique TCR sequences were included in an early release covering roughly 600 HLA-typed donors. Of the roughly 400 genotyped donors, over 70% fell in the genetic ancestry cluster associated with self-reported Caucasian donors. The study aimed to test whether cataloging public T cell receptors could reveal signatures of past pathogen exposure. The study profiled the T cell repertoires of around 700 subjects by immunosequencing and related them to cytomegalovirus serostatus. A separate validation cohort of roughly 110 different subjects was used in addition to the roughly 720-subject first cohort. To predict cytomegalovirus infection status, the study combined high-throughput TCR immunosequencing, statistical association of individual TCRs with disease status, and machine learning. In a later analysis, previously published TCR beta repertoires from hundreds of donors were re-analyzed and high-resolution HLA genotyping was added so that TCR occurrence patterns could be studied. Rather than drawing on any new phenotypic data, the later analysis identified candidate immune exposures from TCR beta sequences and the way those sequences occurred across donors. An earlier analysis of 587 of the donors used high-throughput TCR beta sequencing to judge whether each TCR beta V gene segment behaved as functional or pseudogenic. Donor age, sex, ethnicity and CMV serostatus were compiled together with the repertoire data. Genome-wide SNP genotypes for about 55% of the 666 donors were used in a later genetic analysis, which treated that subset as a discovery cohort. Every discovery cohort repertoire had been produced on one sequencing platform. Both class I and class II loci were covered by HLA typing, at four-digit resolution. Typing coverage varied by locus: roughly 629-640 donors for A, B, C, DRB1 and DQB1; around 560 for DQA1; about 590 for DPA1; more than 450 for DPB1. Roughly 5 DR-DQ haplotypes were handled as single units for association and clustering, since linkage in the cohort was strong. Among about 390 genotyped donors of the cohort, an average of approximately 230,000 unique TCR beta nucleotide sequences were sequenced per donor, roughly 18% of them non-productive.

Findings and caveats that apply to the study as a whole: At a false discovery rate of 0.05, a later analysis linked fewer than 20,000 TCR beta sequences to specific HLA alleles. A later genetic analysis reported fewer N-insertions in productive TCRs among donors in an Asian-associated ancestry cluster than the roughly 640-donor mean. According to a later analysis, TCR association rates differed among HLA loci, with DRB1 alleles showing the most associated TCRs and HLA-C alleles showing the fewest. In this cohort, only TCR beta chains were sequenced, and detectable features were limited by the absence of alpha or paired-chain data. In a later analysis, several top co-occurrence clusters were reported to appear linked to parvovirus B19, influenza, CMV and Epstein-Barr virus. The earlier analysis of 587 of the donors excluded 15 to 20 rarely observed V segments, including chromosome 9 orphons, because counts were too low. Immune exposure information for the cohort was limited to CMV serostatus. The classifier was reported to diagnose cytomegalovirus status with high specificity and sensitivity in both the original cohort and the validation cohort. Assigning TCR associations to individual alleles was difficult when HLA alleles, especially DR and DQ, strongly co-occurred. Because HLA typing was missing for some donors at each locus, association tests included only the typed subset. A later genetic analysis associated a missense DCLRE1C variant with V-gene and J-gene trimming of TCR beta chains, and an independent cohort replicated the association. Most TCR sequences were seen in very few donors, while some public TCRs were found in many individuals. Correlated functional status among segregating V segments might reflect linkage disequilibrium, but an unknown experimental factor could not be ruled out. In an earlier analysis of over 550 of the donors, most TCR beta V segments were observed in productive rearrangements about 87% or about 30% of the time, broadly matching IMGT annotations. Most CMV-associated TCR beta chains appeared to be HLA-restricted in a later analysis, and the HLA associations seemed to be driven largely by CMV exposure. A group of highly shared sequence variants was considered likely to be a technical artifact of the sequencing pipeline. The study gave a list of about 160 TCR beta chains associated with cytomegalovirus. A few of the identified cytomegalovirus-associated TCR beta chains were confirmed in vitro to be specific for cytomegalovirus antigens. Presence/absence analyses assumed roughly uniform sequencing depth across donors, an assumption that may not hold. According to the authors, the approach could potentially be generalized to other disease states and immunological phenotypes. In a later analysis, HLA-associated TCR beta chains showed more clonal expansion and lower generation probabilities than non-associated chains that were equally common. A further reported finding was that TCR beta sequences accurately predicted the HLA-A and HLA-B alleles for most subjects in the first cohort.

The cohort consisted of some 670 healthy bone marrow donors. Cohort members were all nominally healthy when sampled, although unrecorded immune exposures were likely present. The donor tested CMV seronegative, placing the donor among the 350 or so seronegative members of the cohort. Each donor provided a peripheral blood sample, and peripheral blood mononuclear cells were used for TCR beta sequencing. The Qiagen DNeasy Blood Extraction Kit was used to extract genomic DNA from the blood cell samples. Libraries were made using the immunoSEQ multiplex PCR assay. A mixture of 60 forward primers for TCR Vbeta segments and 13 reverse primers for TCR Jbeta segments was used in the multiplex PCR. A multiplex PCR assay on genomic DNA amplified the CDR3 region of rearranged TCR beta genes. Amplified TCR beta libraries were sequenced as 87-base-pair reads on the Illumina HiSeq System. Under the source paper's analysis protocol: Across the 700 or so repertoires, a later analysis counted roughly 77 million unique TCR beta chains, approximately 12 million of which were shared by at least two donors. A nearest-neighbor algorithm error-corrected the raw reads and collapsed the reads into unique sequences, merging closely related sequences to remove PCR and sequencing errors. Alignment of CDR3 sequences to IMGT reference sequences was used to assign V, D and J gene segments. Each retained sequence needed at least a six-nucleotide match to both a V gene segment and a J gene segment. Rearrangements were called productive when the CDR3 lacked stop codons and stayed in frame with V and J; all others were non-productive. CDR3 was defined by IMGT convention, running from the second conserved V-encoded cysteine to the conserved J-encoded phenylalanine. In an earlier analysis of just under 600 of the donors, sequences lacking an unambiguous match to a single V gene segment were excluded. An earlier analysis of some 610 of the donors called V segments functional above 56.7% productive rearrangements and segregating when the between-donor standard deviation exceeded 5%. A statistical classification framework was built to diagnose cytomegalovirus status from the catalog of TCR beta chain sequences. In a later analysis, V and J genes were assigned by comparing TCR nucleotide sequences against IMGT/GENE-DB human TR gene sequences. The TCRdist pipeline was used in a later analysis to assign CDR3 sequences and most-parsimonious VDJ recombination scenarios. In a later analysis, every TCR beta chain was defined by the combination of its CDR3 amino acid sequence and its V-gene family, and reads without a unique V-gene family were dropped. A later analysis removed 500 to 600 highly shared, low-generation-probability nucleotide sequences to deal with suspected cross-contamination and a sequencing artifact. In a later analysis, a clonal expansion index for each public chain was calculated from normalized within-repertoire ranks of inferred template counts. A later analysis computed generation probabilities with a VDJ recombination model fitted to out-of-frame rearrangements, and checked the results against IGoR. In a later analysis, hypergeometric tests were used to score TCR-TCR, TCR-HLA and TCR-CMV co-occurrence, with a repertoire-size bias correction applied to TCR pairs. False discovery rates were estimated in a later analysis by permuting HLA or CMV assignments 20 times. A later analysis grouped co-occurring TCRs with DBSCAN, adding TCRdist sequence similarity when clustering within HLA-allele-positive subsets. Repertoires with fewer than 30,000 or more than 120,000 public chains, plus five repertoires with anomalous nucleotide sharing, were excluded from co-occurrence clustering. TCRdb provides this immuneACCESS table in a form limited to in-frame rearrangements. Some clones are lacking; in checked studies, under half of them reflect an unresolved V gene, and why the rest are absent is not known. V and J calls and clone size follow that table, whereas D and trimming were derived from the DNA. This sample is represented by roughly 180,000 clones; about 85% of them were singletons. 1% of the sample belongs to the ten largest clones.

As to this clone: Its antigen is currently not known. The record has no base qualities; no much larger clone is one base away.

Material for sequencing was PBMCs. The clonotype comes from a boy aged 2-9 years in good health and CMV-seronegative.

The nucleotide sequence is TGTGCCAGCAGCCTTGCCGCGGACAAAGTCACTGAAGCTTTCTTT. Protein translation: CASSLAADKVTEAFF. Here the chain combines TRBV9 and TRBJ1-1; the D gene is possibly TRBD1, with 5 bases matching. V loses 4 bases of germline sequence and J loses 4 bases, and the interval between the two ends is 17 bases. CDR3 length: 15 amino acids, cysteine to phenylalanine. CDR3 DNA only is kept here, 45 bases in frame from base 1. CDR1 and CDR2, looked up from the germline V gene, are SGDLS and YYNGEE.